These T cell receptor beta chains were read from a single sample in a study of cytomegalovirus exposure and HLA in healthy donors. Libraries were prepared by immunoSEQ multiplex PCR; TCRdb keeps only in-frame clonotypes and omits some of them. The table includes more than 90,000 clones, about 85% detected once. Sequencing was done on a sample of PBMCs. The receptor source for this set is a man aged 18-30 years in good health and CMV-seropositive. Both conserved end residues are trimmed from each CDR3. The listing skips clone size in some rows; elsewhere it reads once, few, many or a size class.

CDR3aa: ASSPAPLAGGQGEQY; abundance: -; v_gene: TRBV5-1
CDR3aa: ASRDLTDTQY; abundance: once; v_gene: TRBV5-4
CDR3aa: ASSPDRDPYNEQF; abundance: -; v_gene: TRBV11-2
CDR3aa: ASLDLN; abundance: medium-sized; v_gene: TRBV6-5
CDR3aa: ASSEVPGATEAF; abundance: -; v_gene: TRBV6-1
CDR3aa: ASSPWRGTNYGYT; abundance: -; v_gene: TRBV5-6
CDR3aa: ASSQDFGGRTDTQY; abundance: -; v_gene: TRBV4-3
CDR3aa: ASSLDTFSAKNIQY; abundance: -; v_gene: TRBV7-2
CDR3aa: ASSVPGQGSHEQY; abundance: -; v_gene: TRBV2
CDR3aa: ASSAQGRTEAF; abundance: -; v_gene: TRBV7-8
CDR3aa: ASSQEGLTLH; abundance: -; v_gene: TRBV2
CDR3aa: ASTNRGSRDSPLH; abundance: -; v_gene: TRBV5-6
CDR3aa: ASRETGSKDTEAF; abundance: -; v_gene: TRBV28
CDR3aa: ASSPSGGLTQY; abundance: -; v_gene: TRBV11-3
CDR3aa: ASSSGQGVRADTQY; abundance: -; v_gene: TRBV2
CDR3aa: ASSQDLGGEGGTEAF; abundance: -; v_gene: TRBV4-3
CDR3aa: ASSERGQGETQY; abundance: once; v_gene: TRBV2
CDR3aa: ASSFAYSSNQPQH; abundance: -; v_gene: TRBV7-8
CDR3aa: ASSHRGLNTEAF; abundance: -; v_gene: TRBV28
CDR3aa: ASSRGGGYSNQPQH; abundance: -; v_gene: TRBV7-8
CDR3aa: ASSSDRAPLMGYT; abundance: -; v_gene: TRBV6-5
CDR3aa: ATLGGGSQPQH; abundance: -; v_gene: TRBV19
CDR3aa: ASSRGREGYGYT; abundance: -; v_gene: TRBV6-5
CDR3aa: ASSELGVTSGNTEAF; abundance: -; v_gene: TRBV2
CDR3aa: ASSLNQWADQPQH; abundance: once; v_gene: TRBV7-8
CDR3aa: ASSGDRGEAF; abundance: -; v_gene: TRBV2
CDR3aa: ASSFPGENYNEQF; abundance: once; v_gene: TRBV7-9
CDR3aa: ASSFRQGAKAGYT; abundance: -; v_gene: TRBV7-2
CDR3aa: ASSMGQRNTEAF; abundance: few; v_gene: TRBV19
CDR3aa: ASSLGGTGGNSPLH; abundance: few; v_gene: TRBV13
CDR3aa: AISPGTGVYEQY; abundance: -; v_gene: TRBV10-3
CDR3aa: ASGSGFVT; abundance: -; v_gene: TRBV28
CDR3aa: ASSQVGEFYEQY; abundance: -; v_gene: TRBV4-2
CDR3aa: ASSIGLELGTQY; abundance: -; v_gene: TRBV19
CDR3aa: ASSFTGTRTDTQY; abundance: -; v_gene: TRBV5-4
CDR3aa: ASSPGTVNTGELF; abundance: -; v_gene: TRBV5-4
CDR3aa: ASSQGIRDRGLMDEKLF; abundance: -; v_gene: TRBV4-3
CDR3aa: ASSYRQGAGANVLT; abundance: -; v_gene: TRBV6-6
CDR3aa: ASRLTGGGNQPQH; abundance: -; v_gene: TRBV10-1
CDR3aa: ASSLGQGMAYEQY; abundance: few; v_gene: TRBV5-8
CDR3aa: ASTRLAASTDTQY; abundance: -; v_gene: TRBV7-2
CDR3aa: ASSSRQGLAKNIQY; abundance: once; v_gene: TRBV7-9
CDR3aa: ASSQGATGATYEQY; abundance: -; v_gene: TRBV4-3
CDR3aa: ASSLTAKNIQY; abundance: once; v_gene: TRBV27
CDR3aa: ASSPSPQHEQY; abundance: -; v_gene: TRBV7-6
CDR3aa: ASSLADRGETQY; abundance: -; v_gene: TRBV7-2
CDR3aa: ASSQTGPSTDTQY; abundance: -; v_gene: TRBV5-1
CDR3aa: ASSVETEGGWALH; abundance: -; v_gene: TRBV6-1
CDR3aa: ASSYQPGLVPKNIQY; abundance: -; v_gene: TRBV7-9
CDR3aa: ASSQGRDREQY; abundance: -; v_gene: TRBV27
CDR3aa: ASSSSGGQSYNEQF; abundance: -; v_gene: TRBV7-9
CDR3aa: ASKHMRGTGSPLH; abundance: few; v_gene: TRBV28
CDR3aa: ASSGRGKSYNEQF; abundance: -; v_gene: TRBV5-1
CDR3aa: ATAVGTGTGGNIQY; abundance: -; v_gene: TRBV4-2
CDR3aa: ASSPGQGLTYEQY; abundance: -; v_gene: TRBV19